This T cell receptor beta chain was captured in a study of vaccination and CD4 T cells after COVID-19 (dated by TCRdb to 2021 to 2024). With regard to the full study: SARS-CoV-2 positivity had been established in the convalescent patients by nasal swab PCR, and mild disease was recorded in several of these patients and severe disease in one. In the convalescent cohort there were six males and four females, among whom were two Hispanic individuals, seven Caucasians, two Asians and one multiracial person. In fewer than 12 COVID-19 convalescent patients and a handful of infection-naive healthy vaccine recipients, researchers compared the spike-specific CD4+ TCR repertoire from before mRNA vaccination with the repertoire from after. As controls, cultures received a CEFX viral epitope pool (the positive control), an HIV-1 Nef peptide pool (the negative control), or no peptide at all. Participants got two doses of the Pfizer-BioNTech BNT162b2 vaccine (n=8) or two doses of the Moderna mRNA-1273 vaccine (n=2). Post-COVID blood samples from convalescent patients were collected a median of approximately 100 days after diagnosis, with a range of 35 to 161 days. Culture stimuli were overlapping spike peptide pools from SARS-CoV-2 and from the common cold coronaviruses HCoV-NL63, HCoV-OC43 and HCoV-229E. Post-vaccine blood samples were taken a median of 72 days after the second vaccine dose, with a range of 14 to 241 days.

The treatment or condition label, as the study defines it: roughly 11-day PBMC culture with coronavirus spike peptide pools or control peptides (ViraFEST assay). The ViraFEST assay, used in the study, expanded antigen-specific T cells with peptide pools and then identified the expanded clonotypes through TCR sequencing. The convalescent patients' positive SARS-CoV-2 PCR tests fell between March and December 2020, which was before the Alpha, Beta and Delta variants emerged in the United States. Each well held 2 million to 2.5 million PBMCs cultured with around 10 ug/ml peptide pools in IMDM containing approximately 5% human AB serum and approximately 10 IU/ml IL-2. On days 3 and 7, half of the culture medium was replaced with fresh IL-2-containing medium. Once the cells had been in culture for roughly 10 days, the EasySep CD4+ T cell isolation kit was used to isolate CD4+ T cells by negative selection. Ficoll-Paque Plus gradient centrifugation was used to isolate PBMCs from whole blood, and the isolated PBMCs were then either used fresh or cryopreserved at -140C. Triplicate wells were generally used for each culture condition.

With respect to this clonotype: The target of this receptor is not known. No base quality information exists; no much larger clone differs at one position.

What the authors observed across the whole study: Among the post-vaccine SARS-CoV-2-reactive clones in convalescent patients, a median roughly 85% showed up only after vaccination, which suggests vaccine-specific priming. The median count of SARS-CoV-2-reactive clonotypes went up from under 25 after infection to 30 to 40 after vaccination, although the change was not significant. Relatively few convalescent patients were included in the study, and early timepoints after natural infection were not analyzed. Of the vaccine-specific clones found in convalescent patients, nearly all (304 of 307) were mono-reactive for SARS-CoV-2 spike instead of being cross-reactive with common cold coronaviruses.

The method was PCR. DNA from cultured CD4+ T cells underwent TCR sequencing with the Oncomine TCR Beta short-read assay at the Johns Hopkins FTIC core. Genomic DNA was extracted from the cultured CD4+ T cells with the QIAamp micro DNA kit. Oncomine TCR Beta libraries from cultured CD4+ T cells were pooled with unique dual indexes and sequenced on an Illumina iSeq 100. The original pipeline was this. Non-productive sequences were filtered out, and CDR3s that did not start with C, did not end with F or W, or were shorter than 7 amino acids were discarded. The MANAFEST web application was used to identify antigen-specific clonotypes by comparing peptide-stimulated wells against reference wells and other culture wells. Positive clones required FDR below 0.05, an odds ratio above 5, and productive frequency above 0.1% in at least two of three replicate wells. A clonotype counted as cross-reactive if it showed significant expansion both in the SARS-CoV-2 spike wells and in at least one common cold coronavirus spike condition. CDR3 homology was assessed with Levenshtein distances (stringdist) and unrooted phylogenetic trees (ape) in R version 3.6.1. TCRdb took the public reads, trimmed them with fastp at Q25, ran MiXCR for clone calling and kept in-frame beta chains. For every CDR3 protein sequence, its rows merge into one entry that carries the most common genes and DNA. The V and J calls follow TCRdb's processing rather than the paper's. This sample lists around 8,500 distinct CDR3 sequences; roughly 18% were detected once. The top ten constitute around 20% of the sample.

Reading the germline V gene gives CDR1 SNHLY and CDR2 FYNNEI. Ends trimmed: V by 6 bases, J by 1 base; bases unmatched to a gene: 10. Spanning cysteine to phenylalanine, the CDR3 consists of 16 amino acids. The kept DNA is CDR3 alone, 48 bases in frame from the first base. The origin of this receptor is a human donor who had recovered from COVID-19. The rearranged segments are TRBV2 and TRBJ2-5, with 8 junctional bases fitting TRBD1. Sample: CD4+ T cells from blood, cultured in vitro, taken after SARS-CoV-2 vaccination. The DNA reads TGTGCCAGCAGGACTACAGGGGGGCCGATCCAAGAGACCCAGTACTTC. Protein translation: CASRTTGGPIQETQYF.